One and the same sample provided the 19 T cell receptor beta chains below, sequenced in a study of post-analysis software for immune sequencing data. Study results and limitations: Controls had lower frequencies than patients of 4 or 5 TRBV segments, which included TRBV5-6, TRBV5-1 and TRBV20-1.

Their antigens remain unidentified. Prepared TCR beta cDNA libraries contained unique molecular identifiers. MiXCR, applied by TCRdb to the PCR reads, yields one record per CDR3 protein. The repertoire holds under 900,000 distinct CDR3 sequences, with roughly half as singletons. Sequenced: blood. These receptors were taken from a girl aged 10-17 years with multiple sclerosis.

The gene calls are TRBV3-1 and TRBJ1-2, with 8 bases identical to TRBD1. Looked up from germline, CDR1 is LGHDT and CDR2 is YNNKEL (reference sequence). The CDR3 is 13 residues long. Trimming at V came to 4 bases and at J to 6 bases, leaving 4 bases not matched to a gene. The CDR3 DNA reads as TGTGCCAGCAGCCCTTACAGGGGGGATGGCTACACCTTC. Protein: CASSPYRGDGYTF.

The chain couples TRBV6-5 to TRBJ1-1; 7 bases match TRBD1. With 6 bases clipped from V and 4 bases from J, the junction kept 11 bases outside the gene matches. Looked up from germline, CDR1 is MNHEY and CDR2 is SVGAGI. There are 15 residues in the CDR3. The CDR3 loop is CASRRQGGKGTEAFF. In DNA form, the CDR3 reads TGTGCCAGCAGAAGACAGGGAGGTAAAGGCACTGAAGCTTTCTTT.

The chain combines TRBV28 with TRBJ2-7, with D perhaps TRBD1 or TRBD2 (7 bases each). Germline CDR1 MDHEN, CDR2 SYDVKM. V lost 11 bases, J lost 0 bases, and 17 bases lay in between. The CDR3 spans 14 residues. CDR3 sequence: CAGRQGGNSYEQYF. The CDR3 DNA is TGTGCCGGAAGACAGGGAGGGAACTCCTACGAGCAGTACTTC.

This chain connects TRBV12-3 or TRBV12-4 to TRBJ1-1; D not resolved. With 3 bases removed from V and 1 base from J, the gap between germline ends came to 6 bases. This CDR3 region has 13 residues. CDR3 amino acids: CASSFVQNTEAFF. CDR3 nucleotide sequence: TGTGCCAGCAGTTTCGTTCAGAACACTGAAGCTTTCTTT.

The count of this clonotype is one. The chain is built from TRBV20-1 and TRBJ1-2, with D possibly TRBD1 on 5 matching bases. This CDR3 region has 16 residues. Trimming shortened V by 0 bases and J by 5 bases, and 19 bases separated the two germline ends. From germline, CDR1 is DFQATT and CDR2 SNEGSKA (reference sequence). Here the CDR3 reads CSARDVYRPLQYGYTF. DNA of the CDR3: TGCAGTGCTAGAGATGTGTACAGGCCACTTCAGTATGGCTACACCTTC.

This clonotype was detected many times. The chain uses TRBV3-1 and TRBJ2-7; 10 bases are a match to TRBD1. The germline V gene has CDR1 LGHDT and CDR2 YNNKEL (reference sequence). The CDR3 is 14 residues long. The V and J ends lost 1 base and 4 bases, in that order; junction bases with no gene match: 1. The DNA of the CDR3 is TGTGCCAGCAGCCAAGGGACAGGGGGGTACGAGCAGTACTTC. It translates to CASSQGTGGYEQYF.

The chain recombines TRBV12-3 or TRBV12-4 with TRBJ1-5; TRBD1 agrees at 8 bases. The CDR3 sequence is 13 residues long. V lost 6 bases, J lost 5 bases, and 3 bases stayed unmatched. CDR3 nucleotide sequence: TGTGCCAGCAGGGACAGGGCCGATCAGCCCCAGCATTTT. Protein product: CASRDRADQPQHF.

This clonotype was found a few times. This chain links TRBV5-4 with TRBJ1-2; D is possibly TRBD1 (6 bases). There are 15 residues in the CDR3. V dropped 3 bases and J dropped 3 bases, with 15 bases sitting between them. In germline, CDR1 is SGHNT, CDR2 YYREEE (reference sequence). CDR3 residues: CASSSLLTGHYGYTF. Here the CDR3 DNA reads TGTGCCAGCAGCTCCCTACTGACAGGCCACTATGGCTACACCTTC. Full variable domain (remainder filled in from reference TRBV5-4 and TRBJ1-2): ETGVTQSPTHLIKTRGQQVTLRCSSQSGHNTVSWYQQALGQGPQFIFQYYREEENGRGNFPPRFSGLQFPNYSSELNVNALELDDSALYLCASSSLLTGHYGYTFGSGTRLTVV.

This rearrangement joins TRBV12-5 to TRBJ2-3, with unresolved D. CDR1 is LGHNT, CDR2 FRNRAP, per germline. The CDR3 is made up of 17 amino acids. V lost 4 bases and J 6 bases, leaving 23 bases between the germline ends. The CDR3 loop is CASGSPGLGLVMDTQYF. In DNA form, the CDR3 reads TGTGCTAGTGGTTCCCCGGGCCTAGGCCTTGTAATGGATACGCAGTATTTT.

This chain uses TRBV5-1 with TRBJ2-3; 11 bases line up with TRBD2. Unmatched junction bases numbered 5, after V lost 5 bases and J lost 0 bases. The CDR3 is 16 residues long. Germline V CDR1 and CDR2: SGHRS, YFSETQ. The CDR3 sequence: CASSWLAGGSTDTQYF. In DNA, the CDR3 is TGCGCCAGCAGTTGGCTAGCGGGGGGAAGCACAGATACGCAGTATTTT.

This sequence joins TRBV15 and TRBJ2-1; possible D gene TRBD2, 5 bases. Looked up from germline, CDR1 is LNHNV and CDR2 is YYDKDF (reference sequence). This CDR3 contains 14 residues. Trimming removed 5 bases from V and 0 bases from J, with 8 bases in between. The CDR3 region is CATSGDYSYNEQFF. Here the CDR3 DNA reads TGTGCCACCAGCGGCGACTACTCCTACAATGAGCAGTTCTTC.

The chain employs TRBV29-1 and TRBJ2-7, with D maybe TRBD1 (6 bases). V gave up 5 bases and J gave up 1 base, with 12 bases separating them. Germline CDR1 reads SQVTM; CDR2 reads ANQGSEA. The CDR3 covers 13 residues. Here the CDR3 DNA reads TGCAGCGTTTACCTAAGGGGGTCCTACGAGCAGTACTTC. It is translated as CSVYLRGSYEQYF.

CDR3 sequence (DNA): TGTGCCAGCAGTGGACAGGGGGGAGGAGATACGCAGTATTTT. This sequence encodes CASSGQGGGDTQYF. J is TRBJ2-3 and V is TRBV12-3 or TRBV12-4; TRBD1 matches 10 bases. Trimming removed 5 bases from V and 5 bases from J; junction bases left unmatched: 4. This CDR3 region has 14 residues.

The gene calls are TRBV7-9 and TRBJ1-5; no definite D call. V shed 5 bases and J shed 4 bases, with 9 bases lying between them. The CDR3 runs to 13 residues. Germline CDR1 SEHNR, CDR2 FQNEAQ (reference sequence). The DNA of the CDR3 is TGTGCCAGCAGCCAAGAAGTTAATCAGCCCCAGCATTTT. This translates into CASSQEVNQPQHF.

This clonotype was seen only a few times. The gene calls are TRBV28 and TRBJ1-2; TRBD1 aligns across 7 bases. This CDR3 spans 15 amino acids. The junction had 15 bases not matched to a gene; V was cut back by 8 bases and J by 6 bases. Looked up from germline, CDR1 is MDHEN and CDR2 is SYDVKM. In DNA, the CDR3 is TGTGCCAGCGAGAGCTCTGGCGGCAGGGGGGATGGCTACACCTTC. Amino acids: CASESSGGRGDGYTF.

The rearrangement links TRBV29-1 to TRBJ2-3; D may be TRBD2 (6 bases). The ends were cut back, 0 bases at V and 4 bases at J, with 17 bases in the middle. This CDR3 comprises 16 residues. Germline V lookup: CDR1 SQVTM, CDR2 ANQGSEA. DNA of the CDR3: TGCAGCGTTGAAGAGATGGGGGGAGTTACGGCAGATACGCAGTATTTT. Translated, it gives CSVEEMGGVTADTQYF.

The V and J genes are TRBV4-1 and TRBJ2-5; 8 bases line up with TRBD1. The CDR3 runs 14 residues. Germline CDR1 MGHRA, CDR2 YSYEKL. V lost 4 bases, J lost 5 bases, and 6 bases stayed unmatched. The CDR3 sequence is CASSLQGGVETQYF. DNA of the CDR3: TGCGCCAGCAGCCTACAGGGGGGAGTGGAGACCCAGTACTTC.

This chain connects TRBV12-3 or TRBV12-4 to TRBJ2-1; 7 nucleotides agree with TRBD1. Trimming took 5 bases from V and 10 from J; bases not matched to a gene: 14. The CDR3 contains 15 residues. In DNA, the CDR3 is TGTGCCAGCAGTAAGCCGGGACAGAGGAATGACGAGCAGTTCTTC. It translates to CASSKPGQRNDEQFF.

This chain uses TRBV6-6 with TRBJ2-1; TRBD2 agrees at 10 bases. Germline V gene sequence: CDR1 MNHNY, CDR2 SVGAGI (reference sequence). This CDR3 is 16 amino acids long. V was pared by 0 bases and J by 8 bases, with 7 bases of the junction left unmatched. This chain's CDR3 is CASSYSALAGEYEQFF. In DNA form, the CDR3 reads TGTGCCAGCAGTTACTCCGCCCTAGCGGGAGAGTATGAGCAGTTCTTC.